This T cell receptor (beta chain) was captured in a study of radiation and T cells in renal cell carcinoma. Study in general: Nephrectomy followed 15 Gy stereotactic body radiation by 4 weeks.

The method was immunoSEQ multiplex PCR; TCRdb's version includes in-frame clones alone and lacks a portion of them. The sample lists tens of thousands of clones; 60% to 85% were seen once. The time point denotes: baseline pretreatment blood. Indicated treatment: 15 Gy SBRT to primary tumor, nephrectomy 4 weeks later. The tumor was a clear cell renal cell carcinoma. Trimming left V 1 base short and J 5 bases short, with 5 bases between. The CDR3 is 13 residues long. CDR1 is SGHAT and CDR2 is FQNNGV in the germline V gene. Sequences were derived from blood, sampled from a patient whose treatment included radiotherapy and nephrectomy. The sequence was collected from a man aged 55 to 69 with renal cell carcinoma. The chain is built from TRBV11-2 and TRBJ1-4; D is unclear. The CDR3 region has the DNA TGTGCCAGCAGCTTAGTCGCGAATGAAAAACTGTTTTTT. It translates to CASSLVANEKLFF.